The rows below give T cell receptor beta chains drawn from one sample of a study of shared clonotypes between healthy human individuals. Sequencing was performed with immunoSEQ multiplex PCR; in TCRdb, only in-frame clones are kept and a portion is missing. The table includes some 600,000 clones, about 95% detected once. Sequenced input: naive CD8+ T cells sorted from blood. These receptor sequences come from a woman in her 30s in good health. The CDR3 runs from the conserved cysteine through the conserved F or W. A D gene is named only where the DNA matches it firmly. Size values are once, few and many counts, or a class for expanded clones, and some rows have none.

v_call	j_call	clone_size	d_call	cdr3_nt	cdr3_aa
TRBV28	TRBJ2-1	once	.	TGTGCCACCAACGACCCGGGAAGGGGCAATGAGCAGTTCTTC	CATNDPGRGNEQFF
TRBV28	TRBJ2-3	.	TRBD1	TGTGCCAGCAGTCCGGACAGGGGATGGGATACGCAGTATTTT	CASSPDRGWDTQYF
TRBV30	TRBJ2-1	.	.	TGTGCCTGGAGTGTTTATTCAGGACTATCCTACAATGAGCAGTTCTTC	CAWSVYSGLSYNEQFF
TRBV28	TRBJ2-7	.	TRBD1	TGTGCCAGCAGTTTGGTGGACAGGGCGTACGAGCAGTACTTC	CASSLVDRAYEQYF
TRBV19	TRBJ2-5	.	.	TGTGCCAGTAGTATGGGTGGAAATCGGGGGGAGACCCAGTACTTC	CASSMGGNRGETQYF
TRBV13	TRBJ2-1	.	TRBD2	TGTGCCAGCAGCTTTGGACTAGCGGTTGGGAGGGGAAATGAGCAGTTCTTC	CASSFGLAVGRGNEQFF
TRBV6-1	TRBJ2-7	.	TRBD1	TGTGCCAGCAGTACCCCGACAGGGGGGGTAGAGCAGTACTTC	CASSTPTGGVEQYF
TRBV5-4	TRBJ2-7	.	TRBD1	TGTGCCAGCAGCCCGGACAGGACTCCCTACGAGCAGTACTTC	CASSPDRTPYEQYF
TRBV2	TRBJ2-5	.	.	TGTGCCAGCAGTGTTATGGTGGTGCGCCTACAAGAGACCCAGTACTTC	CASSVMVVRLQETQYF
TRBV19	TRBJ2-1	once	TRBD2	TGTGCCAGTTCTTGGACTAGCGGCTACAATGAGCAGTTCTTC	CASSWTSGYNEQFF
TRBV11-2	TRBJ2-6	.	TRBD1	TGTGCCAGCAGCTTAGATCCTTTTATTGACAGGGGCGAGTCGGCCAACGTCCTGACTTTC	CASSLDPFIDRGESANVLTF
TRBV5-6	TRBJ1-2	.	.	TGTGCCAGCAGCTCGGACCGGGACATTTCTATTTATAACTATGGCTACACCTTC	CASSSDRDISIYNYGYTF
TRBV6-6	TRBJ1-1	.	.	TGTGCCAGCAGTTACAGGATTGACACTGAAGCTTTCTTT	CASSYRIDTEAFF
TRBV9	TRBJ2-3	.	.	TGTGCCAGCAGCGTCGACCCAGTCCCAACACCTAGCACAGATACGCAGTATTTT	CASSVDPVPTPSTDTQYF
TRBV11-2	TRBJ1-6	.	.	TGTGCCAGCAGCTTAGGATCACCCCTCCACTTT	CASSLGSPLHF
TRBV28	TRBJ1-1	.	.	TGTGCCAGCAGTTTATGGGGTCAGCGAAACACTGAAGCTTTCTTT	CASSLWGQRNTEAFF
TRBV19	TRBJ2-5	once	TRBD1	TGTGCCAGTAGTCGCGACAGGGAGGAGACCCAGTACTTC	CASSRDREETQYF
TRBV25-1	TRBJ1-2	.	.	TGTGCCAGCAGTCGACGAGACGCAGCTTATGGCTACACCTTC	CASSRRDAAYGYTF
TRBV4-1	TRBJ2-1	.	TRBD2	TGCGCCAGCAGCGTGGACGGGAGGGTGGACAATGAGCAGTTCTTC	CASSVDGRVDNEQFF
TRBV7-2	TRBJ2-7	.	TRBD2	TGTGCCAGCAGCTACGGACTAGCGGGATCCTACGAGCAGTACTTC	CASSYGLAGSYEQYF
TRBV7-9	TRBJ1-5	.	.	TGTGCCAGCAGCGGATCGGGACACAATCAGCCCCAGCATTTT	CASSGSGHNQPQHF
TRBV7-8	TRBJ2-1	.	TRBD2	TGTGCCAGCAGCACTAGCGGGAGGGCCCTTGAGCAGTTCTTC	CASSTSGRALEQFF
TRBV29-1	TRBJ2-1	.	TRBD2	TGCAGCGTTGGTGGCGGGAGGGCCGGCAATGAGCAGTTCTTC	CSVGGGRAGNEQFF
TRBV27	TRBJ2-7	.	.	TGTGCCAGCAGTTTTCTTTCTCCGGGCTACGAGCAGTACTTC	CASSFLSPGYEQYF
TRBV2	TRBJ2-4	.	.	TGTGCCAGCAGCGGTGGAAAAAACATTCAGTACTTC	CASSGGKNIQYF
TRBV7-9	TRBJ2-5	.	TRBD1	TGTGCCAGCAGCGCTGGACAGGCCCAAGAGACCCAGTACTTC	CASSAGQAQETQYF
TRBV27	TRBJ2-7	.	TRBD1	TGTGCCAGCAGCGCCTCCTACGGGACAGTTACCTACGAGCAGTACTTC	CASSASYGTVTYEQYF
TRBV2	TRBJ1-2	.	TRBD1	TGTGCCAGGGACGGACAGGGGGGCTATGGCTACACCTTC	CARDGQGGYGYTF
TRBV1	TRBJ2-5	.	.	TGCACCAGCAGCCATAAGCGGGAGGGCCTGGGGGTGGACCAAGAGACCCAGTACTTC	CTSSHKREGLGVDQETQYF
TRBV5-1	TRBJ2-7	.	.	TGCGCCAGCAGCCCGACGCTTTACGGGAACTACGAGCAGTACTTC	CASSPTLYGNYEQYF
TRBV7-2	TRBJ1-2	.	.	TGTGCCAGCAGCCAGGTCGGAGGTGACAGTTATGGCTACACCTTC	CASSQVGGDSYGYTF
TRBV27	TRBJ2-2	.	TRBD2	TGTGCCAGCAGTCAGCTAGCGGGAGCGAACACCGGGGAGCTGTTTTTT	CASSQLAGANTGELFF
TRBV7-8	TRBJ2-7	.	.	TGTGCCAGCAGCCCTGACTACGAGCAGTACTTC	CASSPDYEQYF
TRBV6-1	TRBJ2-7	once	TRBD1	TGTGCCAGCATAGGACAGGGTTACGAGCAGTACTTC	CASIGQGYEQYF
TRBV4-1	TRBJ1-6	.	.	TGCGCCAGCAGTCAGTACGGTTCGGGCGTCGGTGATTCACCCCTCCACTTT	CASSQYGSGVGDSPLHF
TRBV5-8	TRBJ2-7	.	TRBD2	TGTGCCAGCAGCTTGGCCGGGGCTAGCGGGAGGTTTGGGGAGCAGTACTTC	CASSLAGASGRFGEQYF
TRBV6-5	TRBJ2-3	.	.	TGTGCCAGCAGCCTGACTTTATGGGGCACAGATACGCAGTATTTT	CASSLTLWGTDTQYF
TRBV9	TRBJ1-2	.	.	TGTGCCAGCAGCGGCATGGGATCTGATTGGAACTATGGCTACACCTTC	CASSGMGSDWNYGYTF
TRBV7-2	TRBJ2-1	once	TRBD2	TGTGCCAGCAGCCAGACTAGCGGGATATGGAATGAGCAGTTCTTC	CASSQTSGIWNEQFF
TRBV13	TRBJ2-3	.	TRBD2	TGTGCCAGCAGCTTTCTAGCGGGGATCACAGATACGCAGTATTTT	CASSFLAGITDTQYF
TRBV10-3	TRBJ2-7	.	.	TGTGCCTCTTCGAGGGGACGGAACTCCTACGAGCAGTACTTC	CASSRGRNSYEQYF
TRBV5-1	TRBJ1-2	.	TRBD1	TGCGCCAGCAGGGGCGGGACAGGTGGAGAGACGGGCTACACCTTC	CASRGGTGGETGYTF
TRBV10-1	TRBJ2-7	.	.	TGCGCCAGCAGTGAAGGGCACTACGAGCAGTACTTC	CASSEGHYEQYF
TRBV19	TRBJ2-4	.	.	TGTGCCAGTAGTATTGATCTGGGGACCAAAAACATTCAGTACTTC	CASSIDLGTKNIQYF
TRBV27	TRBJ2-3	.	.	TGTGCCAGCAGCGCCCTCAAAACGGAATTTAATACGCAGTATTTT	CASSALKTEFNTQYF
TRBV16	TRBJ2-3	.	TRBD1	TGTGCCAGCAGCCTGACAGGGAGCACAGATACGCAGTATTTT	CASSLTGSTDTQYF
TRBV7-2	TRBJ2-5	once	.	TGTGCCAGCAGCTTAGGGTTCTGGGTCTTCCAAGAGACCCAGTACTTC	CASSLGFWVFQETQYF
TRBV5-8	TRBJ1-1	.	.	TGTGCCAGCAGCTATTCAGGGGACACTGAAGCTTTCTTT	CASSYSGDTEAFF
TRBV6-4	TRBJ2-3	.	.	TGTGCCAGCAGATTCTTAAGGGGGGACTACGGAGATACGCAGTATTTT	CASRFLRGDYGDTQYF
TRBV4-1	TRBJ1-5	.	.	TGCGCCAGCAGCCAAGAAGTGGGAGATCACAATCAGCCCCAGCATTTT	CASSQEVGDHNQPQHF
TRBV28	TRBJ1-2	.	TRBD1	TGTGCCAGCAGAACAACAGGGGTGGCTGGCTACACCTTC	CASRTTGVAGYTF
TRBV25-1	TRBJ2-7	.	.	TGTGCCAGTGGGGTGGGCCACGAGCAGTACTTC	CASGVGHEQYF
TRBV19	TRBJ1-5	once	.	TGTGCCAGTAGTATAGTTCTCCTTACGGGGCAGCCCCAGCATTTT	CASSIVLLTGQPQHF
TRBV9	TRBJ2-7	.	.	TGTGCCAGCAGCGTAGGAGGTAGCGGAACCTACGAGCAGTACTTC	CASSVGGSGTYEQYF
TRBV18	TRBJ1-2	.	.	TGTGCCAGCTCACCGGAACCAGGGGTGGCCTATGGCTACACCTTC	CASSPEPGVAYGYTF